A selection of T cell receptor beta chains follows, all from one sample in a study of blood T cells in healthy people across ages. Via MiXCR, TCRdb re-called the 5' RACE reads, giving one row per CDR3 protein. The table shows more than 500,000 distinct CDR3 sequences, with about 29% occurring only once. These data were likewise used in another study, on T cells of mothers and their children.

Sequencing was done on a sample of blood. The receptors stem from a boy aged 2 to 9 in good health. The CDR3 runs from the conserved cysteine through the conserved F or W. A D gene is named only where the DNA matches it firmly. Some rows mark clone size as missing; the rest say once, few, many or name a class of expanded clone.

. TRBJ2-7 . TRBV27 TGTGCCAGCAGTTTATCGTCGCCAGGGACGGCCTACGAGCAGTACTTC CASSLSSPGTAYEQYF
few TRBJ2-4 . TRBV5-6 TGTGCCAGCAGCTTGCGGGGGCTTTTTCTTGACATTCAGTACTTC CASSLRGLFLDIQYF
. TRBJ2-5 . TRBV11-2 TGTGCCAGCAGCTTAGTTCGCAAGTGGGGAGGTCAGACCCAGTACTTC CASSLVRKWGGQTQYF
few TRBJ2-5 . TRBV7-2 TGTGCCAGCGGCTTACAGCAGGGCAGAGAGACCCAGTACTTC CASGLQQGRETQYF
. TRBJ2-7 . TRBV3-1 TGTGCCAGCAGCGATTTCTCCTACGAGCAGTACTTC CASSDFSYEQYF
. TRBJ1-4 . TRBV11-2 TGTGCCAGCAGCTTCCCACGAGTGGCGGGAGAAAAACTGTTTTTT CASSFPRVAGEKLFF
once TRBJ1-2 . TRBV7-9 TGTGCCAGCAGCTTAGTCCTCACGGTACCCTTCTATGGCTACACCTTC CASSLVLTVPFYGYTF
. TRBJ2-5 . TRBV10-3 TGTGCCATCAGTGATCGTCATGGGCGTCAAATCAATGGGGAGACCCAGTACTTC CAISDRHGRQINGETQYF
. TRBJ2-7 TRBD1 TRBV14 TGTGCCAGCAGCCAAGGGCTGGGACAGAAGACTTCCTACGAGCAGTACTTC CASSQGLGQKTSYEQYF
. TRBJ2-7 . TRBV10-3 TGTGCCATCAGGGAACTCGGACTGGGTCCCGGCGAGCAGTACTTC CAIRELGLGPGEQYF
. TRBJ1-2 . TRBV12-3/TRBV12-4 TGTGCCAGCAGTTTAAGGCGGTCTAACTATGGCTACACCTTC CASSLRRSNYGYTF
. TRBJ2-4 . TRBV6-5 TGTGCCAGCAGTTACTCGTGGCAGGGACGGGCCATTCAGTACTTC CASSYSWQGRAIQYF
. TRBJ2-7 . TRBV18 TGTGCCAGCTCACTAACCGCGGACTACGAGCAGTACTTC CASSLTADYEQYF
few TRBJ1-5 . TRBV6-2/TRBV6-3 TGTGCCAGCAGTTGGGTATCGGGCAATCAGCCCCAGCATTTT CASSWVSGNQPQHF
few TRBJ2-5 . TRBV5-1 TGCGCCAGCAGCTCCCCCGAGACCCAGTACTTC CASSSPETQYF
. TRBJ1-6 TRBD1 TRBV12-3/TRBV12-4 TGTGCCAGCAGTTCGCGGACAGGGTTGAATTCACCCCTCCACTTT CASSSRTGLNSPLHF
. TRBJ2-1 . TRBV7-2 TGTGCCAGCAGCTTCGGACTGATGGGAGAGCAGTTCTTC CASSFGLMGEQFF
. TRBJ1-2 . TRBV11-2 TGTGCCAGCAGGTCCTTGCGGCAGCTGGCCGAAAGAGGCTACACCTTC CASRSLRQLAERGYTF
few TRBJ2-1 . TRBV4-3 TGCGCCAGCAGCCAAGCCCTAGTATCCTACAATGAGCAGTTCTTC CASSQALVSYNEQFF
few TRBJ2-5 . TRBV15 TGTGCCACCGGGGGGCTAGGGAGTGAGCGGGAATCGTACCAAGAGACCCAGTACTTC CATGGLGSERESYQETQYF
once TRBJ2-2 . TRBV24-1 TGTGCCACCGGCCAGCCGGTGACCGGGGAGCTGTTTTTT CATGQPVTGELFF
few TRBJ2-5 . TRBV7-9 TGTGCCAGCAGCTCTTCTCCTCTAGCGATCCAAGAGACCCAGTACTTC CASSSSPLAIQETQYF
few TRBJ1-4 . TRBV5-5 TGTGCCAGCAGCGGAGTTCCGGGAACTAATGAAAAACTGTTTTTT CASSGVPGTNEKLFF
. TRBJ1-1 . TRBV12-3/TRBV12-4 TGTGCCAGCAGTTCGGAGAGCGCCGAAGCTTTCTTT CASSSESAEAFF
few TRBJ2-3 . TRBV4-3 TGCGCCAGCAGCCAAGAACCGGGGTATCGCACAGATACGCAGTATTTT CASSQEPGYRTDTQYF
few TRBJ2-5 . TRBV2 TGTGCCAGCAGTGACCCCGGGAGGGGGCACCGGTACCAAGAGACCCAGTACTTC CASSDPGRGHRYQETQYF